The source of this T cell receptor beta chain is a study of blood T cell repertoires in COVID-19. For the study at large: The analysed material was cDNA or gDNA that came from T cells, B-cell-depleted T cells, or PBMCs.

The participants were between roughly 18 and 89 years old and came from roughly 24 US areas. Allocation to cohorts depended on clinical history reported by the participants. Original analysis: Reference gene primer amplification gave estimated nucleated cell counts. The method was immunoSEQ multiplex PCR; TCRdb's version includes in-frame clones alone and lacks a portion of them. V and J calls plus clone size are reproduced from that table; the DNA served to infer D and trimming. The table records about 190,000 clones, approximately 84% of them present only once. J was trimmed by 6 bases and V by 6 bases; bases with no gene match: 10. Germline values: CDR1 SNHLY, CDR2 FYNNEI. The CDR3 runs to 15 residues.

The source is a woman between 25 and 40 years old who had recovered from COVID-19. The gene calls are TRBV2 and TRBJ2-1, with TRBD2 matching 8 bases. Sequenced material: PBMCs or T cells enriched from blood (not recorded which). The CDR3 sequence is CASRAGREGFNEQFF. CDR3 bases: TGTGCCAGCAGGGCTGGTCGGGAGGGGTTCAATGAGCAGTTCTTC.